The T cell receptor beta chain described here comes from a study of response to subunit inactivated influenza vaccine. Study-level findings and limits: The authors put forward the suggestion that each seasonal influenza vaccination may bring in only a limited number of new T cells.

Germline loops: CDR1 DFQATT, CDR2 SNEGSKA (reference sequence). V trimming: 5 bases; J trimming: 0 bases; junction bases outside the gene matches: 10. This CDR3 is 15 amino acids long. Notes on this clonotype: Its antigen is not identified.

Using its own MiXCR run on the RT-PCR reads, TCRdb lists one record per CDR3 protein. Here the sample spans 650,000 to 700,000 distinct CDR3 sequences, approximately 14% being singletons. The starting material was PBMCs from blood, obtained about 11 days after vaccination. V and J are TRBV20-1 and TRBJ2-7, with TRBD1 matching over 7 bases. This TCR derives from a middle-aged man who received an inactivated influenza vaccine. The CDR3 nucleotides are TGCAGTGCTTGTCAGGGACAGCCTTCCTCCTACGAGCAGTACTTC. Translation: CSACQGQPSSYEQYF.